This TCR beta chain was obtained from a study of graft-versus-host responses after intestinal transplantation. As for the study in general: Recipients obtained multivisceral, liver-intestinal, or isolated intestinal transplants. Every recipient had anti-thymocyte globulin induction and about three years of tacrolimus plus steroids. Broader study findings: Patients with graft-donor T cell macrochimerism had high graft-versus-host to host-versus-graft clonal ratios in allografts.

Repertoires were generated with immunoSEQ multiplex PCR, while TCRdb's copy carries only in-frame clones and drops some. The sample has about 82,000 clones; 75% to 95% are singletons. Trimming left V 6 bases short and J 0 bases short, with 12 bases between. CDR1 SQVTM and CDR2 ANQGSEA come from the germline V gene. The CDR3 spans 15 residues. Note on this clone: Its antigen is not known.

This chain links TRBV29-1 with TRBJ2-6, with D perhaps matching TRBD1 (7 bases). The receptor was derived from a human donor who received an intestinal transplant. The starting material was unstimulated CD4+ T cells sorted from spleen or lymph node cells, obtained before intestinal transplant. CDR3 nucleotides: TGCAGCGTGGGGCAGGGGGGCTCTGGGGCCAACGTCCTGACTTTC. This gives the protein CSVGQGGSGANVLTF.